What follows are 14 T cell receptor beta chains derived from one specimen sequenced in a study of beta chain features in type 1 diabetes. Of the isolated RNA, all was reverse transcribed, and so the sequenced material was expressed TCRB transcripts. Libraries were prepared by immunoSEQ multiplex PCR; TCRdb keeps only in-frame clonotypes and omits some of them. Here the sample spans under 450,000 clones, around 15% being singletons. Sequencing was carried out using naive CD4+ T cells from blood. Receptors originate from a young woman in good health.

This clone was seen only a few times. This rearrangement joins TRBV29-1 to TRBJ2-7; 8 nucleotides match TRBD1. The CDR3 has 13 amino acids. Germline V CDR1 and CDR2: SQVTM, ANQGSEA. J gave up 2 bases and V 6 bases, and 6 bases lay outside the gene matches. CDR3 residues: CSVGQVLTYEQYF. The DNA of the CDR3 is TGCAGCGTGGGACAGGTACTAACCTACGAGCAGTACTTC.

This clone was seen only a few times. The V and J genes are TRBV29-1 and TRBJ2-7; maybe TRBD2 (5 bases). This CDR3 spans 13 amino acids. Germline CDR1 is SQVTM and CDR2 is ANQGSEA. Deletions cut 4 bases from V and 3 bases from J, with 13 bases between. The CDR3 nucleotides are TGCAGCGTTGTATCTCCGGGGTTCTACGAGCAGTACTTC. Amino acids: CSVVSPGFYEQYF.

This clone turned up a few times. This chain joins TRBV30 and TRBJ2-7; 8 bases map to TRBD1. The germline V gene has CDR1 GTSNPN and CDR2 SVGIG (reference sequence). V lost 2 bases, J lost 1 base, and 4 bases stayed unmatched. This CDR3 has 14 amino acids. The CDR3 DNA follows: TGTGCCTGGAGTATCGGACAGGGATCCTACGAGCAGTACTTC. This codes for CAWSIGQGSYEQYF.

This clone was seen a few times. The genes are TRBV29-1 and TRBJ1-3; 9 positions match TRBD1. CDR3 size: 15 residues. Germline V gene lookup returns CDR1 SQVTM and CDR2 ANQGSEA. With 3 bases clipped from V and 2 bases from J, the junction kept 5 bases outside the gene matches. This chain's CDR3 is CSVEVRDRAGNTIYF. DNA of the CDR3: TGCAGCGTTGAGGTCCGGGACAGGGCTGGAAACACCATATATTTT.

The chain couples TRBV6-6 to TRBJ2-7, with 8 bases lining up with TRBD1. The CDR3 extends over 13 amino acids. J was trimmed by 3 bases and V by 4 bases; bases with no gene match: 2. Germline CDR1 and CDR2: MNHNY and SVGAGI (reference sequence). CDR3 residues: CASSSGQGYEQYF. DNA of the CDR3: TGTGCCAGCAGTTCCGGACAGGGCTACGAGCAGTACTTC.

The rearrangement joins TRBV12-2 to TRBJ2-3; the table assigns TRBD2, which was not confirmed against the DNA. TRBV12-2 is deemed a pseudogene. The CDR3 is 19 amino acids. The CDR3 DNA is TGTGCAAGTCGCTTACGGCGTCTAGCGGGAGGGAATAGCACAGATACGCAGTATTTT. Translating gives CASRLRRLAGGNSTDTQYF.

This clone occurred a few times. The chain's CDR3 is CASSPQSGGTGSQGYTF. The CDR3 DNA reads TGTGCCAGCTCACCACAATCGGGCGGGACAGGGTCACAGGGCTACACCTTC. J is TRBJ1-2 and V is TRBV18, with TRBD1 matching 9 bases. Germline CDR1 and CDR2: KGHSH and LQKENI. Trimming removed 1 base from V and 8 bases from J; junction bases left unmatched: 14. The CDR3 runs to 17 residues.

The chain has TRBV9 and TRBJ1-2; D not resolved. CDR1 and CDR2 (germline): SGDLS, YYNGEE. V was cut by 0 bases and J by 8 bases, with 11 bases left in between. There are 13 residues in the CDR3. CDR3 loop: CASSVVLVGGYTF. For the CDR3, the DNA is TGTGCCAGCAGCGTAGTCCTGGTTGGCGGCTACACCTTC.

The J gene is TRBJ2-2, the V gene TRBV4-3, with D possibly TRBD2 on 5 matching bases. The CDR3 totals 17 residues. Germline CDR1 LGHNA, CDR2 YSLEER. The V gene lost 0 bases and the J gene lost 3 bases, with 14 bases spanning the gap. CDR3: CASSQERERADTGELFF. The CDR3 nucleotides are TGCGCCAGCAGCCAAGAACGCGAGAGAGCGGACACCGGGGAGCTGTTTTTT.

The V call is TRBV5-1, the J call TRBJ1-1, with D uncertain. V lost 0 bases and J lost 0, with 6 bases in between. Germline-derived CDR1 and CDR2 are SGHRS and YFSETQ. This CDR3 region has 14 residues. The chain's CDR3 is CASSLGHMNTEAFF. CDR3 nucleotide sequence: TGCGCCAGCAGCTTGGGACACATGAACACTGAAGCTTTCTTT.

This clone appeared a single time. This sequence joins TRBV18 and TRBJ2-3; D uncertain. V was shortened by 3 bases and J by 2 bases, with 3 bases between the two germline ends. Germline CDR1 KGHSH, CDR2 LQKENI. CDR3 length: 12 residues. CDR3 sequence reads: CASSPNTDTQYF. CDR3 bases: TGTGCCAGCTCACCCAACACAGATACGCAGTATTTT. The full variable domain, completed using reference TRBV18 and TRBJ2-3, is NAGVMQNPRHLVRRRGQEARLRCSPMKGHSHVYWYRQLPEEGLKFMVYLQKENIIDESGMPKERFSAEFPKEGPSILRIQQVVRGDSAAYFCASSPNTDTQYFGPGTRLTVL.

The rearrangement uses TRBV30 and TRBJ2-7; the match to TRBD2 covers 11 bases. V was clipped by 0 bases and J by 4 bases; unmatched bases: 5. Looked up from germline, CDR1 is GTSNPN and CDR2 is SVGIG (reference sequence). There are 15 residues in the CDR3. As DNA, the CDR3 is TGTGCCTGGAGTGTAAGGGGACTAGCGGTGTACGAGCAGTACTTC. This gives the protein CAWSVRGLAVYEQYF.

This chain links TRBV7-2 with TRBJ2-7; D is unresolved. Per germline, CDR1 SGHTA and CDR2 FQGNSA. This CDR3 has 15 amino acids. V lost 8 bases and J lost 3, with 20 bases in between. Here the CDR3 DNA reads TGTGCCAGCCGCCCTCTGAGCGAGAACCTCTACGAGCAGTACTTC. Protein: CASRPLSENLYEQYF.

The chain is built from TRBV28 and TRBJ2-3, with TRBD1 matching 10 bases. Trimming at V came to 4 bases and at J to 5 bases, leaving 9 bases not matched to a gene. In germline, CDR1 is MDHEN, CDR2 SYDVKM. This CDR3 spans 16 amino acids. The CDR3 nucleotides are TGTGCCAGCAGTTCCCCCGGGACAGGGGCCAGAGATACGCAGTATTTT. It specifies CASSSPGTGARDTQYF.